Listed below are T cell receptor beta chains from one sample, sequenced in a study of cytomegalovirus exposure and HLA in healthy donors. TCRdb's table, derived via immunoSEQ multiplex PCR, lists solely in-frame clones and lacks some. The repertoire holds over 150,000 clones, with around four fifths as singletons. Material for sequencing was PBMCs. The source of these receptors is a male donor in good health and CMV-seropositive. The CDR3 runs from the conserved cysteine through the conserved F or W. D genes are given only for firm matches. Rows give clone size only sometimes, using once, few, many, or a class for an expanded clone.

J gene: TRBJ2-2; D gene: TRBD2; clone size: .; V gene: TRBV6-5; CDR3 DNA: TGTGCCAGCAGACTAGCGGAAAACACCGGGGAGCTGTTTTTT; CDR3 protein: CASRLAENTGELFF
J gene: TRBJ2-7; D gene: TRBD1; clone size: .; V gene: TRBV5-4; CDR3 DNA: TGTGCCAGCAGCTTGAAACAGGGGGTTCACGAGCAGTACTTC; CDR3 protein: CASSLKQGVHEQYF
J gene: TRBJ1-4; D gene: .; clone size: few; V gene: TRBV7-6; CDR3 DNA: TGTGCCAGCAGCGACCTAGGGGGTGGCGAAAAACTGTTTTTT; CDR3 protein: CASSDLGGGEKLFF
J gene: TRBJ2-5; D gene: .; clone size: .; V gene: TRBV6-5; CDR3 DNA: TGTGCCAGCAGTTCGCCTGGGGCCAAGACCCAGTACTTC; CDR3 protein: CASSSPGAKTQYF
J gene: TRBJ2-1; D gene: TRBD2; clone size: .; V gene: TRBV5-4; CDR3 DNA: TGTGCCAGCAGCTTGGCGGGGGGGGCGGCCTACAATGAGCAGTTCTTC; CDR3 protein: CASSLAGGAAYNEQFF
J gene: TRBJ2-5; D gene: .; clone size: .; V gene: TRBV13; CDR3 DNA: TGTGCCAGCAGCTTAGGGGGAGTGGGAGAGACCCAGTACTTC; CDR3 protein: CASSLGGVGETQYF
J gene: TRBJ1-6; D gene: TRBD1; clone size: .; V gene: TRBV19; CDR3 DNA: TGTGCCACTGGGACAGGAACAATTAATTCACCCCTCCACTTT; CDR3 protein: CATGTGTINSPLHF
J gene: TRBJ2-7; D gene: .; clone size: .; V gene: TRBV18; CDR3 DNA: TGTGCCAGCTCACCACCGGGCGAAATCGAGCAGTACTTC; CDR3 protein: CASSPPGEIEQYF
J gene: TRBJ1-1; D gene: TRBD1; clone size: once; V gene: TRBV2; CDR3 DNA: TGTGCCAGCTCAGTGGACAGGGAGACTGAAGCTTTCTTT; CDR3 protein: CASSVDRETEAFF
J gene: TRBJ1-4; D gene: TRBD1; clone size: .; V gene: TRBV4-1; CDR3 DNA: TGCGCCAGCAGCCGGACAGGGTCCCGGGGAGAAAAACTGTTTTTT; CDR3 protein: CASSRTGSRGEKLFF
J gene: TRBJ1-1; D gene: .; clone size: .; V gene: TRBV5-1; CDR3 DNA: TGCGCCAGCAGCCCGTATGAGGGAGAAGCTTTCTTT; CDR3 protein: CASSPYEGEAFF
J gene: TRBJ2-2; D gene: .; clone size: .; V gene: TRBV4-1; CDR3 DNA: TGCGCCAGCAGCCAAGAAATGGGTGCGGACACCGGGGAGCTGTTTTTT; CDR3 protein: CASSQEMGADTGELFF
J gene: TRBJ2-3; D gene: .; clone size: .; V gene: TRBV6-5; CDR3 DNA: TGTGCCAGCAGTTACTCCCGTCCCCCAGATACGCAGTATTTT; CDR3 protein: CASSYSRPPDTQYF
J gene: TRBJ2-5; D gene: TRBD1; clone size: once; V gene: TRBV4-1; CDR3 DNA: TGCGCCAGCAGCCAACCGTGGACAGGGGGCGCTTTAGAGACCCAGTACTTC; CDR3 protein: CASSQPWTGGALETQYF
J gene: TRBJ1-4; D gene: TRBD1; clone size: .; V gene: TRBV19; CDR3 DNA: TGTGCCAGTAGTATAGATCTAAGTGGACAGGGAAACGAAAAACTGTTTTTT; CDR3 protein: CASSIDLSGQGNEKLFF
J gene: TRBJ1-2; D gene: TRBD1; clone size: .; V gene: TRBV25-1; CDR3 DNA: TGTGCCAGCAGGCCTCCCACAGGGGGTGGCTACACCTTC; CDR3 protein: CASRPPTGGGYTF
J gene: TRBJ1-1; D gene: .; clone size: .; V gene: TRBV30; CDR3 DNA: TGTGCCTGGGCTATCGGTCAGGGGATGTCGCGTGAAGCTTTCTTT; CDR3 protein: CAWAIGQGMSREAFF
J gene: TRBJ1-2; D gene: TRBD1; clone size: .; V gene: TRBV6-5; CDR3 DNA: TGTGCCAGCAGTTACTACCGGGACAGGGGGCGGATTGGCTACACCTTC; CDR3 protein: CASSYYRDRGRIGYTF
J gene: TRBJ1-2; D gene: TRBD1; clone size: .; V gene: TRBV7-9; CDR3 DNA: TGTGCCAGCAGCCGACAGGGGGCCGGTGGCTACACCTTC; CDR3 protein: CASSRQGAGGYTF
J gene: TRBJ2-3; D gene: .; clone size: .; V gene: TRBV25-1; CDR3 DNA: TGTGCCAGCAGTTTCGGGTCCGGAGATACGCAGTATTTT; CDR3 protein: CASSFGSGDTQYF
J gene: TRBJ2-7; D gene: TRBD1; clone size: once; V gene: TRBV7-2; CDR3 DNA: TGTGCCAGCAGCTTAGAACCACAGGGGGGCTACGAGCAGTACTTC; CDR3 protein: CASSLEPQGGYEQYF
J gene: TRBJ2-5; D gene: TRBD2; clone size: few; V gene: TRBV10-1; CDR3 DNA: TGCGCCAGCAGTCCTGGGACTAGCGGGGGGGAGACCCAGTACTTC; CDR3 protein: CASSPGTSGGETQYF
J gene: TRBJ1-4; D gene: .; clone size: .; V gene: TRBV4-3; CDR3 DNA: TGCGCCAGCAGCCAACACCTGGCCACAGCTAATGAAAAACTGTTTTTT; CDR3 protein: CASSQHLATANEKLFF
J gene: TRBJ1-2; D gene: .; clone size: .; V gene: TRBV30; CDR3 DNA: TGTGCCTGGAGTCCCTGGCAGTCGACTAACTATGGCTACACCTTC; CDR3 protein: CAWSPWQSTNYGYTF
J gene: TRBJ1-2; D gene: TRBD1; clone size: .; V gene: TRBV4-3; CDR3 DNA: TGCGCCAGCAGCCCGGAGGCAGGGGGCGCCGGTGACTATGGCTACACCTTC; CDR3 protein: CASSPEAGGAGDYGYTF
J gene: TRBJ2-1; D gene: .; clone size: once; V gene: TRBV7-9; CDR3 DNA: TGTGCCAGCAGCCCCTGGGGGGGGCGCATCACTGTCGGTGAGCAGTTCTTC; CDR3 protein: CASSPWGGRITVGEQFF
J gene: TRBJ1-1; D gene: .; clone size: .; V gene: TRBV19; CDR3 DNA: TGTGCCAGTAAGCCCGAGAACACTGAAGCTTTCTTT; CDR3 protein: CASKPENTEAFF
J gene: TRBJ2-6; D gene: .; clone size: .; V gene: TRBV6-1; CDR3 DNA: TGTGCCATCCGCCCCCAGGGCTCAGGGGCCAACGTCCTGACTTTC; CDR3 protein: CAIRPQGSGANVLTF